This record looks at one T cell receptor (beta chain) sequence and its context. What it binds is unknown. This entry comes from a study of cytomegalovirus exposure and HLA in healthy donors. Study in general: A subsequent analysis reported that the 120 or so validation repertoires were produced on the same platform that had also been used for the 666 first-cohort repertoires.

Clones were read by immunoSEQ multiplex PCR, and TCRdb kept only the in-frame ones, dropping some. This table has some 140,000 clones, approximately 87% appearing once. Findings of the study overall: The authors enumerated around 150 TCR beta chains as linked to cytomegalovirus. The TCR clusters that emerged in the first cohort tended, a later analysis found, to co-occur in the approximately 110 validation repertoires.

This CDR3 is built from 15 residues. V was clipped by 2 bases and J by 4 bases; unmatched bases: 7. The germline CDR1 and CDR2 sequences are SGHNT and YYREEE (reference sequence). The sample consisted of PBMCs. The clonotype was recovered from a man aged 18 to 35 in good health and CMV-seronegative. V usage is TRBV5-4 and J usage is TRBJ2-7; TRBD2 matches at 9 bases. DNA of the CDR3: TGTGCCAGCAGCTTCCTCGCTAGCGGGAATTACGAGCAGTACTTC. Its translation: CASSFLASGNYEQYF.